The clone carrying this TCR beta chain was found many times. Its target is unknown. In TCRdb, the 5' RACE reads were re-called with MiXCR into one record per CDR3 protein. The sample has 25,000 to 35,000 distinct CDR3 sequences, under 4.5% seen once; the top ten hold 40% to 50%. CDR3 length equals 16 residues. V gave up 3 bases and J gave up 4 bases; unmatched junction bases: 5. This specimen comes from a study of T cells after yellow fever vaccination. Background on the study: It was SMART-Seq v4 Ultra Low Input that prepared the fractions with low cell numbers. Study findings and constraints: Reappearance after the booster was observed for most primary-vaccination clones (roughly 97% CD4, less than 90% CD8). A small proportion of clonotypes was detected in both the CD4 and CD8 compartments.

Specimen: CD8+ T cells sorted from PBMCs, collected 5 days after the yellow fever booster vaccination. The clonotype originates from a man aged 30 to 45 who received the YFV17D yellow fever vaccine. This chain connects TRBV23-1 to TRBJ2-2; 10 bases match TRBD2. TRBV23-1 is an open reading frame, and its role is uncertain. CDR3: CASSHPLAGCTGELFF. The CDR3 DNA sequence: TGCGCCAGCAGTCACCCACTAGCGGGATGCACCGGGGAGCTGTTTTTT.